These 16 T cell receptor beta chains share one sample of origin, sequenced in a study of blood T cell repertoires in COVID-19. The repertoire was sequenced with immunoSEQ multiplex PCR; TCRdb's copy has only in-frame clones and lacks some. In the table there are 200,000 to 300,000 clones, approximately 85% of which are singletons. Material for sequencing was PBMCs or T cells enriched from blood (not recorded which). The source is a woman aged 45-59 years with acute COVID-19.

The chain employs TRBV30 and TRBJ2-2, with 7 bases lining up with TRBD1. Trimming at V came to 4 bases and at J to 6 bases, leaving 5 bases not matched to a gene. Per germline, CDR1 GTSNPN and CDR2 SVGIG (reference sequence). CDR3 size: 13 residues. CDR3 amino acids: CAWNRQGPGELFF. In nucleotides, the CDR3 is TGTGCCTGGAATCGACAGGGCCCCGGGGAGCTGTTTTTT. Based on the CDR3 plus reference TRBV30 and TRBJ2-2, the full variable domain is SQTIHQWPATLVQPVGSPLSLECTVEGTSNPNLYWYRQAAGRGLQLLFYSVGIGQISSEVPQNLSASRPQDRQFILSSKKLLLSDSGFYLCAWNRQGPGELFFGEGSRLTVL.

The chain couples TRBV4-3 to TRBJ2-3; 12 nucleotides match TRBD2. Germline-derived CDR1 and CDR2 are LGHNA and YSLEER. This CDR3 has 16 residues. The trim removed 0 bases at V and 7 bases at J, leaving 5 bases unmatched. In DNA, the CDR3 is TGCGCCAGCAGCCAAGAAGCTAGCGGGGGGGCCTATACGCAGTATTTT. The encoded protein is CASSQEASGGAYTQYF.

The chain uses TRBV19 and TRBJ1-2; 9 nucleotides line up with TRBD1. The trim removed 6 bases at V and 7 bases at J, leaving 6 bases unmatched. This CDR3 is built from 13 residues. The germline V gene encodes CDR1 LNHDA and CDR2 SQIVND (reference sequence). The CDR3 reads CASRPQGAGGYTF. The DNA of the CDR3 is TGTGCCAGTAGGCCACAGGGGGCAGGTGGCTACACCTTC.

J is TRBJ1-5 and V is TRBV23-1; D unclear. TRBV23-1 is an ORF, and what it does is uncertain. CDR3 length equals 15 residues. V dropped 1 base and J dropped 4 bases, with 11 bases sitting between them. Here the CDR3 reads CASSQFRQLNQPQHF. The CDR3 bases are TGCGCCAGCAGTCAATTCCGGCAACTAAATCAGCCCCAGCATTTT.

V and J are TRBV14 and TRBJ2-3; no firm D call. Germline V gene data show CDR1 as SGHDN and CDR2 as FVKESK. The V end lost 4 bases, the J end lost 2 bases, and 4 bases lay between the germline ends. The CDR3 has 12 residues. The CDR3 reads CASSPITDTQYF. In DNA, the CDR3 is TGTGCCAGCAGCCCCATCACAGATACGCAGTATTTT.

On this clone itself: The same CDR3 also results from other DNA sequences found in this sample. The chain uses TRBV15 and TRBJ1-4; the D gene is possibly TRBD1 (6 bases). Germline lookup yields CDR1 LNHNV and CDR2 YYDKDF (reference sequence). V was cut by 0 bases and J by 6 bases, with 8 bases left in between. The CDR3 has 14 amino acids. CDR3 nucleotides: TGTGCCACCAGCAGAGACAGGGGAGATGAAAAACTGTTTTTT. It translates to CATSRDRGDEKLFF.

This clone was detected once. The chain recombines TRBV2 with TRBJ1-3, with 8 bases that match TRBD1. V lost 6 bases to trimming and J lost 4 bases; unmatched junction nucleotides: 5. CDR1 SNHLY and CDR2 FYNNEI come from the germline V gene. The CDR3 covers 14 residues. The CDR3 DNA sequence: TGTGCCAGCAGCGTCCGGGACAGGGGAAACACCATATATTTT. Its translation is CASSVRDRGNTIYF.

The chain combines TRBV5-1 with TRBJ2-3; D may be TRBD2 (5 bases). CDR1 SGHRS and CDR2 YFSETQ come from the germline V gene. Trimming took 0 bases from V and 2 from J, leaving 13 bases between them. The CDR3 length is 16 residues. Here the CDR3 reads CASSLAGLVLTDTQYF. The CDR3 coding sequence is TGCGCCAGCAGCTTGGCAGGACTCGTTCTCACAGATACGCAGTATTTT.

This clone occurred many times. This chain links TRBV2 with TRBJ2-7, with 9 bases that match TRBD1. Germline V gives CDR1 SNHLY, CDR2 FYNNEI. The CDR3 has 12 amino acids. V lost 9 bases and J lost 11; bases outside the gene matches: 11. The chain's CDR3 is CASKVIWDREYF. The CDR3 DNA sequence: TGTGCCAGTAAGGTCATTTGGGACAGGGAGTACTTC.

This sequence joins TRBV25-1 and TRBJ1-4; 8 bases are a match to TRBD1. The germline CDR1 and CDR2 sequences are MGHDK and SYGVNS. The CDR3 extends over 14 amino acids. V was pared by 4 bases and J by 2 bases, with 0 bases of the junction left unmatched. CDR3 bases: TGTGCCAGCAGTGGACAGGGGACTAATGAAAAACTGTTTTTT. Protein: CASSGQGTNEKLFF.

This sequence joins TRBV30 and TRBJ1-6, with D perhaps matching TRBD1 (6 bases). The V and J ends lost 3 bases and 7 bases respectively, with 16 bases between them. Looked up from germline, CDR1 is GTSNPN and CDR2 is SVGIG (reference sequence). CDR3 length: 15 amino acids. The CDR3 DNA reads as TGTGCCTGGAGCCATACCAGGGGCCTCAATTCACCCCTCCACTTT. Its protein is CAWSHTRGLNSPLHF. Based on the CDR3 plus reference TRBV30 and TRBJ1-6, the full variable domain is SQTIHQWPATLVQPVGSPLSLECTVEGTSNPNLYWYRQAAGRGLQLLFYSVGIGQISSEVPQNLSASRPQDRQFILSSKKLLLSDSGFYLCAWSHTRGLNSPLHFGNGTRLTVT.

The chain joins TRBV27 to TRBJ1-1; D call uncertain. The length of the CDR3 is 14 residues. From germline, CDR1 is MNHEY and CDR2 SMNVEV (reference sequence). Trimming pared 1 base from V and 1 base from J, leaving 7 bases between. The CDR3 nucleotides read TGTGCCAGCAGTTTATTACGGTCGAACACTGAAGCTTTCTTT. Residues: CASSLLRSNTEAFF.

V and J are TRBV4-3 and TRBJ1-2; tentatively, D is TRBD1 (5 bases). The germline V gene has CDR1 LGHNA and CDR2 YSLEER. Trimming took off 0 bases at V and 8 bases at J, with 19 bases between the two ends. The CDR3 is 16 residues long. The CDR3 reads CASSQDLREGRDGYTF. The DNA of the CDR3 is TGCGCCAGCAGCCAAGATCTTAGGGAGGGGCGAGACGGCTACACCTTC.

The gene calls are TRBV5-8 and TRBJ1-1; D perhaps matches TRBD1 (6 bases). The CDR3 contains 12 residues. Trimming took off 0 bases at V and 8 bases at J, with 8 bases between the two ends. Germline V gene data show CDR1 as SGHTS and CDR2 as YDEGEE. The CDR3 sequence: CASSLDRVEAFF. As DNA, the CDR3 is TGTGCCAGCAGCTTGGACAGGGTGGAAGCTTTCTTT.

This clone showed up just once. V usage is TRBV2 and J usage is TRBJ2-5, with a weak D call TRBD2 (7 bases). Per the germline V gene, CDR1 is SNHLY and CDR2 is FYNNEI. This CDR3 is built from 15 residues. Trimming removed 1 base from V and 4 bases from J, with 13 bases in between. The CDR3, as DNA: TGTGCCAGCAGTGAAGAGGGGGGGGCCTCAGAGACCCAGTACTTC. Amino acids: CASSEEGGASETQYF.

Points on this clone: Additional DNA sequences in this sample encode the identical CDR3. V usage is TRBV11-3 and J usage is TRBJ1-1, with a tentative D call TRBD1 (5 bases). Trimming took off 8 bases at V and 4 bases at J, with 14 bases between the two ends. Germline V gene sequence: CDR1 SGHNT, CDR2 YENEEA. CDR3 length equals 13 residues. CDR3 amino acids: CASSRSGGTEAFF. DNA for the CDR3: TGTGCCAGCTCTCGATCCGGGGGCACTGAAGCTTTCTTT.